The 8 T cell receptor beta chains below come from one sample, sequenced in a study of early T cells in non-severe SARS-CoV-2 infection. TCRdb processed the 5' RACE reads anew with MiXCR; each CDR3 protein has one entry. The table includes some 71,000 distinct CDR3 sequences, around a tenth detected once. Source material: whole blood. The receptors here all came from an adult who was a healthcare worker with PCR-confirmed SARS-CoV-2 infection or an uninfected control (not recorded which).

The V gene is TRBV19, the J gene TRBJ2-1; D not resolved. The CDR3 extends over 11 amino acids. From germline, CDR1 is LNHDA and CDR2 SQIVND (reference sequence). Deletions cut 11 bases from V and 3 bases from J, with 8 bases between. CDR3 sequence: CASKGYNEQFF. DNA of the CDR3: TGTGCCTCGAAGGGCTACAATGAGCAGTTCTTC. Looking up the rest from reference TRBV19 and TRBJ2-1 gives the full variable domain: DGGITQSPKYLFRKEGQNVTLSCEQNLNHDAMYWYRQDPGQGLRLIYYSQIVNDFQKGDIAEGYSVSREKKESFPLTVTSAQKNPTAFYLCASKGYNEQFFGPGTRLTVL.

In this sample, this clonotype turned up a few times. The chain employs TRBV5-8 and TRBJ1-3; 7 bases are a match to TRBD1. The CDR3 contains 16 residues. Germline V gene lookup returns CDR1 SGHTS and CDR2 YDEGEE. V was clipped by 4 bases and J by 2 bases; unmatched bases: 9. As DNA, the CDR3 is TGTGCCAGCAGCGCGCGCCTGACAGGGACTGGAAACACCATATATTTT. This translates into CASSARLTGTGNTIYF. The full variable domain, completed using reference TRBV5-8 and TRBJ1-3, is EAGVTQSPTHLIKTRGQQATLRCSPISGHTSVYWYQQALGLGLQFLLWYDEGEERNRGNFPPRFSGRQFPNYSSELNVNALELEDSALYLCASSARLTGTGNTIYFGEGSWLTVV.

The genes are TRBV3-1 and TRBJ2-5, with 7 bases that match TRBD1. The V gene end was trimmed by 3 bases and the J gene end by 4 bases; junction bases not matched to a gene: 8. CDR3 size: 15 residues. Germline V gene lookup returns CDR1 LGHDT and CDR2 YNNKEL (reference sequence). CDR3 nucleotide sequence: TGTGCCAGCAGCCATCACGCGACAGGGTCAGAGACCCAGTACTTC. The encoded protein is CASSHHATGSETQYF.

The rearrangement links TRBV28 to TRBJ2-5; D not certain. The CDR3 has 14 residues. Germline CDR1 reads MDHEN; CDR2 reads SYDVKM. V lost 3 bases and J lost 5, with 13 bases in between. CDR3 nucleotides: TGTGCCAGCAGTTTTACCCCCACAAGGGAGACCCAGTACTTC. This sequence encodes CASSFTPTRETQYF. Full variable domain (rest looked up from reference TRBV28 and TRBJ2-5): DVKVTQSSRYLVKRTGEKVFLECVQDMDHENMFWYRQDPGLGLRLIYFSYDVKMKEKGDIPEGYSVSREKKERFSLILESASTNQTSMYLCASSFTPTRETQYFGPGTRLLVL.

V gene TRBV4-2 combines with J gene TRBJ2-3; TRBD2 agrees at 10 bases. Germline V gene data show CDR1 as LGHNA and CDR2 as YNFKEQ. This CDR3 is 15 amino acids long. J gave up 3 bases and V 3 bases, and 3 bases lay outside the gene matches. CDR3 coding DNA: TGTGCCAGCAGCCAGGTACTAGCGGGGACAGATACGCAGTATTTT. As protein: CASSQVLAGTDTQYF.

This sequence joins TRBV7-2 and TRBJ1-1, with 7 bases aligning to TRBD1. The ends lost 5 bases at V and 13 bases at J; junction bases unmatched: 10. The CDR3 runs 12 residues. Germline CDR1 reads SGHTA; CDR2 reads FQGNSA. The CDR3 region has the DNA TGTGCCAGCAGCGACCAGGGGGTAACTAGTTTCTTT. This codes for CASSDQGVTSFF. The entire variable domain, with the rest obtained from reference TRBV7-2 and TRBJ1-1, is as follows: GAGVSQSPSNKVTEKGKDVELRCDPISGHTALYWYRQSLGQGLEFLIYFQGNSAPDKSGLPSDRFSAERTGGSVSTLTIQRTQQEDSAVYLCASSDQGVTSFFGQGTRLTVV.

This clonotype was recorded at least ten times. This chain joins TRBV5-4 and TRBJ2-1; possibly TRBD2 for D (5 bases). CDR1 is SGHNT, CDR2 YYREEE, per germline (reference sequence). V shed 3 bases and J shed 8 bases, with 15 bases lying between them. This CDR3 is 14 amino acids long. CDR3 nucleotide sequence: TGTGCCAGCAGCTCCAGCGAGGGTCGGCATGAGCAGTTCTTC. Protein sequence: CASSSSEGRHEQFF. The full variable domain, with the rest looked up from reference TRBV5-4 and TRBJ2-1, is ETGVTQSPTHLIKTRGQQVTLRCSSQSGHNTVSWYQQALGQGPQFIFQYYREEENGRGNFPPRFSGLQFPNYSSELNVNALELDDSALYLCASSSSEGRHEQFFGPGTRLTVL.

The V gene is TRBV6-2 or TRBV6-3, the J gene TRBJ2-1; no firm D call. Trimming took off 4 bases at V and 10 bases at J, with 17 bases between the two ends. CDR3 length: 14 amino acids. Germline CDR1 reads MNHEY; CDR2 reads SVGEGT. This CDR3 is CASSSGAVQSEQFF. CDR3 DNA: TGTGCCAGCAGTTCTGGCGCTGTACAATCGGAGCAGTTCTTC.